A selection of T cell receptor beta chains follows, all from one sample in a study of post-analysis software for immune sequencing data. TCRdb re-derived calls from the PCR reads in MiXCR, one entry per CDR3 protein. The sample shows about 820,000 distinct CDR3 sequences, under 70% of them seen only once. Material: blood. The source of these receptors is a girl aged 5-17 years with multiple sclerosis. The CDR3 runs from the conserved cysteine through the conserved F or W. The D gene is left open where the match is weak. Size is omitted from some rows. Given values are once, few, many or a class for expanded clones.

v_call: TRBV29-1; clone_size: .; d_call: .; j_call: TRBJ1-1; cdr3_nt: TGCAGCGTCCGGGACGGTAGCACTGAAGCTTTCTTT; cdr3_aa: CSVRDGSTEAFF
v_call: TRBV11-2; clone_size: .; d_call: .; j_call: TRBJ2-7; cdr3_nt: TGTGCCAGCAGCTTAGGGGTCCACTCCTACGAGCAGTACTTC; cdr3_aa: CASSLGVHSYEQYF
v_call: TRBV20-1; clone_size: .; d_call: TRBD2; j_call: TRBJ2-1; cdr3_nt: TGCAGTGCTACGTCGACTAGCGGGAGCAATGAGCAGTTCTTC; cdr3_aa: CSATSTSGSNEQFF
v_call: TRBV15; clone_size: .; d_call: .; j_call: TRBJ1-1; cdr3_nt: TGTGCCACCAGTCGGGGCAGCCTCATGAACACTGAAGCTTTCTTT; cdr3_aa: CATSRGSLMNTEAFF
v_call: TRBV3-1; clone_size: .; d_call: TRBD2; j_call: TRBJ2-1; cdr3_nt: TGTGCCAGCAGCCAAGATTGGGCGGGGGGATTAGGTGAGCAGTTCTTC; cdr3_aa: CASSQDWAGGLGEQFF
v_call: TRBV20-1; clone_size: .; d_call: .; j_call: TRBJ1-2; cdr3_nt: TGCAGTGCCCTCGAGAGCACTAACTATGGCTACACCTTC; cdr3_aa: CSALESTNYGYTF
v_call: TRBV29-1; clone_size: few; d_call: .; j_call: TRBJ1-2; cdr3_nt: TGCAGCGTTGAAGTCGGTACGGGAGGCTACACCTTC; cdr3_aa: CSVEVGTGGYTF
v_call: TRBV10-3; clone_size: few; d_call: .; j_call: TRBJ2-3; cdr3_nt: TGTGCCATCAGCGGGGACTCCCACCCAGATACGCAGTATTTT; cdr3_aa: CAISGDSHPDTQYF
v_call: TRBV29-1; clone_size: .; d_call: .; j_call: TRBJ2-7; cdr3_nt: TGCAGCGCTGGGACTCAGGAGACCTACGAGCAGTACTTC; cdr3_aa: CSAGTQETYEQYF
v_call: TRBV27; clone_size: .; d_call: .; j_call: TRBJ2-5; cdr3_nt: TGTGCCTCCGGGACTACGCAGGGGGAGCAGTACTTC; cdr3_aa: CASGTTQGEQYF
v_call: TRBV12-3/TRBV12-4; clone_size: .; d_call: TRBD1; j_call: TRBJ1-2; cdr3_nt: TGTGCCAGCAGTTCTCGGACAGGGAGCGCGCCTGAGGGCTACACCTTC; cdr3_aa: CASSSRTGSAPEGYTF
v_call: TRBV3-1; clone_size: once; d_call: .; j_call: TRBJ2-1; cdr3_nt: TGTGCCAGCAGCCAAATAGCCTACAATGAGCAGTTCTTC; cdr3_aa: CASSQIAYNEQFF
v_call: TRBV14; clone_size: .; d_call: .; j_call: TRBJ2-7; cdr3_nt: TGTGCCAGCAGCCAAGAAAACATGTCCTACGAGCAGTACTTC; cdr3_aa: CASSQENMSYEQYF
v_call: TRBV3-1; clone_size: .; d_call: TRBD1; j_call: TRBJ2-1; cdr3_nt: TGTGCCAGCAGCGGGACAGGCTATGTCAATGAGCAGTTCTTC; cdr3_aa: CASSGTGYVNEQFF
v_call: TRBV27; clone_size: .; d_call: .; j_call: TRBJ2-5; cdr3_nt: TGTGCCAGCAGTTTTACGCGGTTAGAGACCCAGTACTTC; cdr3_aa: CASSFTRLETQYF
v_call: TRBV19; clone_size: .; d_call: .; j_call: TRBJ2-5; cdr3_nt: TGTGCCAGTAGTATCGACCTCCGGGCCGCGAAGTACTTC; cdr3_aa: CASSIDLRAAKYF
v_call: TRBV20-1; clone_size: .; d_call: TRBD2; j_call: TRBJ2-5; cdr3_nt: TGCAGTGCTAGAGATCTGGTCCGGGCGGGGGGCCAAGAGACCCAGTACTTC; cdr3_aa: CSARDLVRAGGQETQYF
v_call: TRBV5-1; clone_size: .; d_call: .; j_call: TRBJ1-1; cdr3_nt: TGCGCCAGCAGCATAACCTGGTCGAACACTGAAGCTTTCTTT; cdr3_aa: CASSITWSNTEAFF
v_call: TRBV7-2; clone_size: few; d_call: TRBD2; j_call: TRBJ2-1; cdr3_nt: TGTGCCAGCAGAACTCCCGGGACTAGCGGCACGAGCTCCTACAATGAGCAGTTCTTC; cdr3_aa: CASRTPGTSGTSSYNEQFF
v_call: TRBV6-1; clone_size: .; d_call: TRBD2; j_call: TRBJ2-1; cdr3_nt: TGTGCCAGCAGCGAGGGACTAGCGATCTACAATGAGCAGTTCTTC; cdr3_aa: CASSEGLAIYNEQFF
v_call: TRBV27; clone_size: .; d_call: TRBD2; j_call: TRBJ2-1; cdr3_nt: TGTGCCAGCAGTTTATCGGGACTAGCGGGGGGGTACAATGAGCAGTTCTTC; cdr3_aa: CASSLSGLAGGYNEQFF
v_call: TRBV20-1; clone_size: .; d_call: .; j_call: TRBJ1-2; cdr3_nt: TGCAGTGCTATATCGTTACAGGGAACCTATGGCTACACCTTC; cdr3_aa: CSAISLQGTYGYTF
v_call: TRBV4-1; clone_size: .; d_call: .; j_call: TRBJ1-1; cdr3_nt: TGCGCCAGCAGCCAAGATCGGGTCTCTATGAACACTGAAGCTTTCTTT; cdr3_aa: CASSQDRVSMNTEAFF
v_call: TRBV12-3/TRBV12-4; clone_size: .; d_call: TRBD1; j_call: TRBJ2-3; cdr3_nt: TGTGCCAGCAGTTATGGACAGGTTTCGGCAGATACGCAGTATTTT; cdr3_aa: CASSYGQVSADTQYF
v_call: TRBV12-3/TRBV12-4; clone_size: few; d_call: TRBD1; j_call: TRBJ1-2; cdr3_nt: TGTGCCAGCAGTCTAGAACGGACAGGGCGAGGCTACACCTTC; cdr3_aa: CASSLERTGRGYTF
v_call: TRBV5-6; clone_size: .; d_call: TRBD2; j_call: TRBJ2-3; cdr3_nt: TGTGCCAGCAGCTTGGGCCCACTAGCGGGAGGATCGGCCCACACAGATACGCAGTATTTT; cdr3_aa: CASSLGPLAGGSAHTDTQYF
v_call: TRBV5-1; clone_size: .; d_call: .; j_call: TRBJ2-4; cdr3_nt: TGCGCCAGCAGCTTGGTGTCGGGTATAGCCAAAAACATTCAGTACTTC; cdr3_aa: CASSLVSGIAKNIQYF
v_call: TRBV7-2; clone_size: few; d_call: TRBD2; j_call: TRBJ2-5; cdr3_nt: TGTGCCAGCAGCTCTGGACTAGCGGGGCACCAAGAGACCCAGTACTTC; cdr3_aa: CASSSGLAGHQETQYF
v_call: TRBV2; clone_size: few; d_call: .; j_call: TRBJ2-5; cdr3_nt: TGTGCCAGCAGTGAAGCGCTTGGCTCAGGGACGCAAGAGACCCAGTACTTC; cdr3_aa: CASSEALGSGTQETQYF
v_call: TRBV7-9; clone_size: few; d_call: TRBD1; j_call: TRBJ2-4; cdr3_nt: TGTGCCAGCAGCCCCCCCGGGACAGAGATAGCCAAAAACATTCAGTACTTC; cdr3_aa: CASSPPGTEIAKNIQYF
v_call: TRBV12-3/TRBV12-4; clone_size: .; d_call: .; j_call: TRBJ1-1; cdr3_nt: TGTGCCAGCAGTTGGGGCGGTAACACTGAAGCTTTCTTT; cdr3_aa: CASSWGGNTEAFF
v_call: TRBV12-5; clone_size: .; d_call: TRBD1; j_call: TRBJ1-5; cdr3_nt: TGTGCTAGTGGTTTCAACAGGGGTGAGCCCCAGCATTTT; cdr3_aa: CASGFNRGEPQHF
v_call: TRBV20-1; clone_size: .; d_call: TRBD1; j_call: TRBJ2-1; cdr3_nt: TGCAGTGCTGGCGCTCCAGGGACAGGGCGCCCAGAGCAGTTCTTC; cdr3_aa: CSAGAPGTGRPEQFF
v_call: TRBV7-6; clone_size: .; d_call: TRBD2; j_call: TRBJ2-5; cdr3_nt: TGTGCCAGCAGCAAGGACGGGGGGCAAGAGACCCAGTACTTC; cdr3_aa: CASSKDGGQETQYF
v_call: TRBV20-1; clone_size: .; d_call: .; j_call: TRBJ2-1; cdr3_nt: TGCAGTTCCTCCTGGGAAAGGAAATCCTACAATGAGCAGTTCTTC; cdr3_aa: CSSSWERKSYNEQFF
v_call: TRBV20-1; clone_size: .; d_call: TRBD1; j_call: TRBJ2-5; cdr3_nt: TGCAGTGCTAGAACCGGGACAGGGCAAGAGACCCAGTACTTC; cdr3_aa: CSARTGTGQETQYF
v_call: TRBV25-1; clone_size: .; d_call: .; j_call: TRBJ1-5; cdr3_nt: TGTGCCAGCAGTGACCGTTCTAAGGTGTTTAGCAATCAGCCCCAGCATTTT; cdr3_aa: CASSDRSKVFSNQPQHF
v_call: TRBV20-1; clone_size: .; d_call: .; j_call: TRBJ2-5; cdr3_nt: TGCAGTGCTAGACTGGGGGGAGCGCAGACCCAGTACTTC; cdr3_aa: CSARLGGAQTQYF
v_call: TRBV9; clone_size: .; d_call: .; j_call: TRBJ2-1; cdr3_nt: TGTGCCAGCGGGAGGTTCTACAATGAGCAGTTCTTC; cdr3_aa: CASGRFYNEQFF
v_call: TRBV20-1; clone_size: .; d_call: .; j_call: TRBJ1-1; cdr3_nt: TGCAGTGCTAGAGATAAACAGAACCGTTTCACTGAAGCTTTCTTT; cdr3_aa: CSARDKQNRFTEAFF
v_call: TRBV7-9; clone_size: .; d_call: TRBD2; j_call: TRBJ2-4; cdr3_nt: TGTGCCAGCAGCACCGGGACTAGCGAGGACATTCAGTACTTC; cdr3_aa: CASSTGTSEDIQYF
v_call: TRBV27; clone_size: few; d_call: TRBD1; j_call: TRBJ2-1; cdr3_nt: TGTGCCAGCAGACCCGTAAGGACAGGGGGCAATGAGCAGTTCTTC; cdr3_aa: CASRPVRTGGNEQFF
v_call: TRBV5-6; clone_size: .; d_call: .; j_call: TRBJ2-5; cdr3_nt: TGTGCCAGCAGGGATATAGCTCTTCAAGAGACCCAGTACTTC; cdr3_aa: CASRDIALQETQYF
v_call: TRBV12-3/TRBV12-4; clone_size: .; d_call: TRBD2; j_call: TRBJ2-7; cdr3_nt: TGTGCCAGCAGACCGGGACTAGCCAACGAGCAGTACTTC; cdr3_aa: CASRPGLANEQYF
v_call: TRBV11-2; clone_size: .; d_call: TRBD2; j_call: TRBJ2-1; cdr3_nt: TGTGCCAGCAGCTTAATTGTCGGGGGGAGTGGCGATGAGCAGTTCTTC; cdr3_aa: CASSLIVGGSGDEQFF